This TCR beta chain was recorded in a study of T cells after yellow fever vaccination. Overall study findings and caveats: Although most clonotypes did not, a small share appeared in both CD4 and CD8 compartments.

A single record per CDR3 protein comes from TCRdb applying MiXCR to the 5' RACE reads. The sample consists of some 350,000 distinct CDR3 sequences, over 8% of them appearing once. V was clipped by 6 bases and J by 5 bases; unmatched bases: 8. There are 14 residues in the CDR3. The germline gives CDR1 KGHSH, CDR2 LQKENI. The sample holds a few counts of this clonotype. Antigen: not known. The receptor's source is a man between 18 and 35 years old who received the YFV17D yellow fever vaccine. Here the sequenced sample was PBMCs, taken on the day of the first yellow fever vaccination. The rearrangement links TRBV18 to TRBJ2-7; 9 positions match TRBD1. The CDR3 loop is CASSSGTGPNEQYF. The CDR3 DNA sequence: TGTGCCAGCTCCTCCGGGACAGGGCCTAACGAGCAGTACTTC.